These 3 T cell receptor beta chains were all obtained from the same sample, sequenced in a study of T cell responses to AZD1222 COVID-19 vaccine. Measured with immunoSEQ multiplex PCR; TCRdb has only the in-frame clones, and not every one. Here the sample spans 100,000 or so clones, more than 85% being singletons. The sample in question was peripheral blood, obtained on day 0 of AZD1222 vaccination. The source is an adult in good health.

The chain joins TRBV5-1 to TRBJ1-1; D is unresolved. Germline CDR1 is SGHRS and CDR2 is YFSETQ. With 5 bases removed from V and 4 bases from J, the gap between germline ends came to 18 bases. This CDR3 is 15 amino acids long. The CDR3 bases are TGCGCCAGCAGACAAGAACAGTTTATAATCACTGAAGCTTTCTTT. It yields the protein CASRQEQFIITEAFF. Full variable domain (remainder filled in from reference TRBV5-1 and TRBJ1-1): KAGVTQTPRYLIKTRGQQVTLSCSPISGHRSVSWYQQTPGQGLQFLFEYFSETQRNKGNFPGRFSGRQFSNSRSEMNVSTLELGDSALYLCASRQEQFIITEAFFGQGTRLTVV.

This clone was recorded once. The chain has TRBV5-1 and TRBJ2-5, with 11 positions matching TRBD2. The CDR3 runs to 15 residues. Looked up from germline, CDR1 is SGHRS and CDR2 is YFSETQ. V was clipped by 5 bases and J by 0 bases; unmatched bases: 3. The CDR3 loop reads CASRPGLADQETQYF. The CDR3, as DNA: TGCGCCAGCAGACCGGGACTAGCGGACCAAGAGACCCAGTACTTC.

The genes are TRBV5-4 and TRBJ2-7, with TRBD2 matching 8 bases. Germline V CDR1 and CDR2: SGHNT, YYREEE (reference sequence). The CDR3 loop spans 15 amino acids. Unmatched junction bases numbered 4, after V lost 0 bases and J lost 2 bases. CDR3 sequence: CASSLAGTRTYEQYF. In DNA form, the CDR3 reads TGTGCCAGCAGCTTGGCCGGGACTAGAACCTACGAGCAGTACTTC.